Shown below are 25 T cell receptor beta chains from a single sample sequenced in a study of shared clonotypes between healthy human individuals. TCRdb's table, derived via immunoSEQ multiplex PCR, lists solely in-frame clones and lacks some. This table has hundreds of thousands of clones, roughly 96% appearing once. Selected positively for CCR7 and CD45RO-negative, naive CD8 cells excluded terminally differentiated effector memory CD45RA+ cells. The specimen was naive CD8+ T cells sorted from blood. These receptors all stem from a woman in her thirties in good health.

This chain uses TRBV28 with TRBJ2-1; 9 positions match TRBD2. V gave up 6 bases and J gave up 0 bases; unmatched junction bases: 9. The CDR3 sequence is 17 residues long. Per the germline V gene, CDR1 is MDHEN and CDR2 is SYDVKM. The CDR3: CASRLSVSGSSYNEQFF. CDR3 DNA: TGTGCCAGCAGATTGTCCGTTAGCGGGAGCTCCTACAATGAGCAGTTCTTC.

The CDR3 loop is CASSLVSGSNQPQHF. The CDR3 DNA sequence: TGTGCCAGCAGTTTAGTTTCGGGTAGCAATCAGCCCCAGCATTTT. The gene calls are TRBV27 and TRBJ1-5; no clear D gene. This CDR3 has 15 residues. CDR1 and CDR2 from the germline V gene are MNHEY and SMNVEV (reference sequence). The V gene lost 2 bases and the J gene lost 0 bases, with 8 bases spanning the gap.

The chain recombines TRBV18 with TRBJ2-7; TRBD2 matches at 8 bases. The trim removed 3 bases at V and 0 bases at J, leaving 4 bases unmatched. The germline gives CDR1 KGHSH, CDR2 LQKENI. CDR3 length: 15 residues. The CDR3 is CASSPGTSFSYEQYF. The CDR3 DNA is TGTGCCAGCTCACCCGGGACTAGTTTCTCCTACGAGCAGTACTTC.

This chain links TRBV13 with TRBJ2-5; a possible D gene is TRBD1 (5 bases). Trimming removed 1 base at V and 0 bases at J, with 15 bases between. The CDR3 totals 17 residues. Germline loops: CDR1 PRHDT, CDR2 FYEKMQ (reference sequence). CDR3 in DNA: TGTGCCAGCAGCTTAGTAGGGGCAGACCCGTACCAAGAGACCCAGTACTTC. It translates to CASSLVGADPYQETQYF.

The CDR3 sequence: CASSMASSSSYEQYF. As DNA, the CDR3 is TGTGCCAGTAGTATGGCGTCATCAAGCTCCTACGAGCAGTACTTC. The chain couples TRBV19 to TRBJ2-7; D gene uncertain. CDR3 length equals 15 residues. V lost 3 bases to trimming and J lost 0 bases, with 12 bases between them. Per germline, CDR1 LNHDA and CDR2 SQIVND (reference sequence).

This clone showed up just once. The chain has TRBV28 and TRBJ2-1, with D perhaps TRBD2 (5 bases). The CDR3 spans 13 residues. V was trimmed by 5 bases and J by 10 bases, leaving 15 bases between them. CDR1 and CDR2 from the germline V gene are MDHEN and SYDVKM. This CDR3 is CASSRGLIPEQFF. DNA for the CDR3: TGTGCCAGCAGTCGCGGACTGATCCCAGAGCAGTTCTTC.

The chain has TRBV4-1 and TRBJ1-2, with D possibly matching TRBD1 (5 bases). Germline values: CDR1 MGHRA, CDR2 YSYEKL. V lost 1 base, J lost 5 bases, and 11 bases lay in between. This CDR3 comprises 14 residues. The CDR3 loop reads CASSQVREGYGYTF. Here the CDR3 DNA reads TGCGCCAGCAGCCAAGTCAGGGAAGGGTATGGCTACACCTTC.

This chain connects TRBV5-6 to TRBJ1-4, with TRBD1 identical over 8 bases. With 3 bases clipped from V and 7 bases from J, the junction kept 5 bases outside the gene matches. The CDR3 length is 14 residues. From germline, CDR1 is SGHDT and CDR2 YYEEEE. DNA of the CDR3: TGTGCCAGCAGCTCGACAGGGGTAATTGAAAAACTGTTTTTT. Its protein is CASSSTGVIEKLFF.

This clone was seen a few times. The chain carries TRBV6-6 and TRBJ2-7, with D perhaps given as TRBD1 or TRBD2 (5 bases each). The CDR3 is made up of 11 amino acids. V shed 6 bases and J shed 6 bases, with 9 bases lying between them. CDR1 is MNHNY and CDR2 is SVGAGI in the germline V gene (reference sequence). CDR3 protein: CASSGTGEQYF. The CDR3 nucleotides are TGTGCCAGCAGCGGGACCGGCGAGCAGTACTTC.

A note on this clone: The same CDR3 is also encoded by other DNA sequences in this sample. V usage is TRBV19 and J usage is TRBJ1-2; D is unclear. Germline V gives CDR1 LNHDA, CDR2 SQIVND (reference sequence). The CDR3 is 13 amino acids. With 5 bases removed from V and 2 bases from J, the gap between germline ends came to 9 bases. The CDR3 reads CASSPAPNYGYTF. DNA for the CDR3: TGTGCCAGTAGTCCGGCGCCGAACTATGGCTACACCTTC.

CDR3 sequence (DNA): TGTGCCAGCAGTATCGGGACAGGGGCAAACGAGCAGTACTTC. Translation gives CASSIGTGANEQYF. The V call is TRBV28, the J call TRBJ2-7; 10 nucleotides line up with TRBD1. After removal of 5 bases from V and 5 bases from J, the junction contained 6 bases not matched to a gene. Germline CDR1 is MDHEN and CDR2 is SYDVKM. The CDR3 totals 14 residues.

The V and J genes are TRBV10-3 and TRBJ2-1, with D maybe TRBD2 (6 bases). The V end was cut by 3 bases, the J end by 0 bases, with 9 bases between. Germline V gene sequence: CDR1 ENHRY, CDR2 SYGVKD. This CDR3 is built from 15 residues. CDR3 DNA: TGTGCCATCAGTGACGGAGGGGACTCCTACAATGAGCAGTTCTTC. It specifies CAISDGGDSYNEQFF.

V gene TRBV27 combines with J gene TRBJ2-7, with 9 bases matching TRBD1. This CDR3 spans 18 amino acids. The germline CDR1 and CDR2 sequences are MNHEY and SMNVEV (reference sequence). The V gene end was trimmed by 4 bases and the J gene end by 2 bases; junction bases not matched to a gene: 15. CDR3: CASSSMTDGTGQPYEQYF. DNA of the CDR3: TGTGCCAGCAGTTCGATGACTGACGGGACAGGGCAGCCCTACGAGCAGTACTTC.

The CDR3 region is CASSRRPTGGEKLFF. The CDR3 nucleotides read TGCGCCAGCAGCCGCCGACCGACAGGCGGAGAAAAACTGTTTTTT. This rearrangement joins TRBV4-1 to TRBJ1-4; the D gene is possibly TRBD1 (6 bases). In germline, CDR1 is MGHRA, CDR2 YSYEKL. The V gene lost 4 bases and the J gene lost 8 bases, with 17 bases spanning the gap. The CDR3 contains 15 residues.

The rearrangement joins TRBV27 to TRBJ2-1, with a tentative D call TRBD2 (5 bases). Germline lookup yields CDR1 MNHEY and CDR2 SMNVEV (reference sequence). The V end lost 5 bases, the J end lost 5 bases, and 16 bases lay between the germline ends. The CDR3 is made up of 15 amino acids. CDR3 coding DNA: TGTGCCAGCAGTCCCCAGCGGCAGGCTAACAATGAGCAGTTCTTC. It translates to CASSPQRQANNEQFF.

This chain joins TRBV7-9 and TRBJ1-1, with TRBD1 matching 7 bases. The V and J ends lost 3 bases and 0 bases, in that order; junction bases with no gene match: 4. The CDR3 length is 15 residues. Looked up from germline, CDR1 is SEHNR and CDR2 is FQNEAQ (reference sequence). The CDR3 region is CASSLATGMNTEAFF. DNA for the CDR3: TGTGCCAGCAGCTTGGCGACAGGGATGAACACTGAAGCTTTCTTT.

This clone has just one count. This chain links TRBV27 with TRBJ2-7; D uncertain. Germline lookup yields CDR1 MNHEY and CDR2 SMNVEV (reference sequence). With 0 bases removed from V and 3 bases from J, the gap between germline ends came to 18 bases. CDR3 length: 17 residues. CDR3 amino acids: CASSLSGPPFDFYEQYF. The CDR3 coding sequence is TGTGCCAGCAGTTTATCAGGTCCGCCGTTCGACTTCTACGAGCAGTACTTC.

The chain joins TRBV7-9 to TRBJ2-7; a possible D gene is TRBD1 (6 bases). The CDR3 covers 14 residues. Germline V lookup: CDR1 SEHNR, CDR2 FQNEAQ (reference sequence). V was shortened by 4 bases and J by 0 bases, with 10 bases between the two germline ends. This CDR3 is CASSWTASSYEQYF. The CDR3 DNA reads as TGTGCCAGCAGCTGGACAGCGAGCTCCTACGAGCAGTACTTC.

The chain uses TRBV7-8 and TRBJ1-1, with no clear D. The CDR3 spans 13 residues. V lost 10 bases and J lost 4, with 16 bases in between. The germline V gene encodes CDR1 SGHVS and CDR2 FQNEAQ. The CDR3 nucleotides read TGTGCCACCTCGGCTTACTCGACCACTGAAGCTTTCTTT. This encodes CATSAYSTTEAFF. The full variable domain, in which reference TRBV7-8 and TRBJ1-1 provide the parts outside the CDR3, is GAGVSQSPRYKVAKRGQDVALRCDPISGHVSLFWYQQALGQGPEFLTYFQNEAQLDKSGLPSDRFFAERPEGSVSTLKIQRTQQEDSAVYLCATSAYSTTEAFFGQGTRLTVV.

The chain combines TRBV4-1 with TRBJ2-5; D unclear. The V and J ends lost 1 base and 5 bases respectively, with 11 bases between them. The CDR3 has 14 residues. Per germline, CDR1 MGHRA and CDR2 YSYEKL. This chain's CDR3 is CASSQGSIGETQYF. The CDR3 nucleotides are TGCGCCAGCAGCCAAGGGTCTATCGGGGAGACCCAGTACTTC.

V and J are TRBV27 and TRBJ1-5, with 8 bases identical to TRBD1. The CDR3 loop spans 16 amino acids. V was clipped by 0 bases and J by 2 bases; unmatched bases: 3. Germline CDR1 reads MNHEY; CDR2 reads SMNVEV (reference sequence). The CDR3 bases are TGTGCCAGCAGTTTATCCCCAGGGGGCGGCAATCAGCCCCAGCATTTT. It encodes CASSLSPGGGNQPQHF.

V and J are TRBV29-1 and TRBJ2-2; no clear D. CDR3 length equals 15 residues. CDR1 and CDR2 (germline): SQVTM, ANQGSEA. V dropped 5 bases and J dropped 0 bases, with 13 bases sitting between them. The CDR3 region is CSVLGLFANTGELFF. The DNA of the CDR3 is TGCAGCGTTCTGGGTCTCTTCGCGAACACCGGGGAGCTGTTTTTT.

The genes are TRBV6-1 and TRBJ2-2, with unresolved D. The CDR3 loop spans 16 amino acids. In germline, CDR1 is MNHNS, CDR2 SASEGT. The V end lost 2 bases, the J end lost 0 bases, and 10 bases lay between the germline ends. The CDR3 reads CASSEPSQTNTGELFF. The CDR3, as DNA: TGTGCCAGCAGTGAACCTTCACAGACGAACACCGGGGAGCTGTTTTTT.

V and J are TRBV4-3 and TRBJ2-6; D ambiguous. The CDR3 has 18 residues. V lost 5 bases, J lost 5 bases, and 22 bases lay in between. Germline V gene lookup returns CDR1 LGHNA and CDR2 YSLEER. CDR3 in DNA: TGCGCCAGCAGCTTAATGAAAGGGTCACAAAGTCGGGCCAACGTCCTGACTTTC. This encodes CASSLMKGSQSRANVLTF.

This clone was found once. The V gene is TRBV29-1, the J gene TRBJ2-3; D is perhaps TRBD2 (6 bases). Per the germline V gene, CDR1 is SQVTM and CDR2 is ANQGSEA. V gave up 7 bases and J gave up 0 bases, with 23 bases separating them. The length of the CDR3 is 17 residues. The CDR3 here is CSGYSPFSGDSTDTQYF. The CDR3 DNA follows: TGCAGCGGTTACTCGCCCTTTAGCGGAGATAGCACAGATACGCAGTATTTT.